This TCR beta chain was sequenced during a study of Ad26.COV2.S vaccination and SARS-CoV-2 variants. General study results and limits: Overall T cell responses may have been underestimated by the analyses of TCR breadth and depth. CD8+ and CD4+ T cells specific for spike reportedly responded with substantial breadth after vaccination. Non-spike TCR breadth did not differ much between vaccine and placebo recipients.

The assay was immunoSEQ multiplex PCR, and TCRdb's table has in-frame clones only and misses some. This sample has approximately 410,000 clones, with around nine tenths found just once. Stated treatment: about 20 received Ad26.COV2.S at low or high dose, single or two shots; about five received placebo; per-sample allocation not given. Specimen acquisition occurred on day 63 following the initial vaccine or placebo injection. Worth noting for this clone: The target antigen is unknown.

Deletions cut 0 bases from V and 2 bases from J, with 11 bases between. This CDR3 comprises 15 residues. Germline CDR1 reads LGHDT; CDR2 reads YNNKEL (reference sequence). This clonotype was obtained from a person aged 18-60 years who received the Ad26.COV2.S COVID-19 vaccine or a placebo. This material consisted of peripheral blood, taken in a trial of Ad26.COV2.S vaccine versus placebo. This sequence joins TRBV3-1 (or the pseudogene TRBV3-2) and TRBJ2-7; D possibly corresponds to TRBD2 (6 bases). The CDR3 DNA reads TGTGCCAGCAGCCAAGACGTGGAGGGCCCCTACGAGCAGTACTTC. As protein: CASSQDVEGPYEQYF.